These 21 T cell receptor beta chains share one sample of origin, sequenced in a study of blood T cell repertoires in COVID-19. Sequencing was performed with immunoSEQ multiplex PCR; in TCRdb, only in-frame clones are kept and a portion is missing. The sample consists of 200,000 to 250,000 clones, 65% to 90% of them appearing once. Material for sequencing was peripheral blood. The receptors derive from a woman between 50 and 59 years old with acute or convalescent COVID-19.

The sample holds one count of this clone. The V gene is TRBV29-1, the J gene TRBJ1-4, with D tentatively TRBD1 (5 bases). The CDR3 has 12 residues. V was clipped by 7 bases and J by 3 bases, with 9 bases between them. Germline values: CDR1 SQVTM, CDR2 ANQGSEA. In DNA form, the CDR3 reads TGCAGCGCCCGGGGGGCTAATGAAAAACTGTTTTTT. Residues: CSARGANEKLFF.

For the CDR3, the DNA is TGCAGTGCTAGTGGTCTCCCCAGGGGGGACCTAGCCAAAAACATTCAGTACTTC. As protein: CSASGLPRGDLAKNIQYF. V usage is TRBV20-1 and J usage is TRBJ2-4, with D possibly being TRBD1 (7 bases). In germline, CDR1 is DFQATT, CDR2 SNEGSKA (reference sequence). The CDR3 is 18 amino acids. Trimming removed 3 bases from V and 0 bases from J, with 21 bases in between.

The CDR3 here is CASGQVDQPQHF. Written as DNA, the CDR3 is TGTGCCAGTGGACAGGTGGATCAGCCCCAGCATTTT. The chain couples TRBV19 to TRBJ1-5, with 7 bases aligning to TRBD1. CDR1 is LNHDA, CDR2 SQIVND, per germline (reference sequence). The CDR3 extends over 12 amino acids. With 8 bases clipped from V and 5 bases from J, the junction kept 3 bases outside the gene matches.

This clone was seen only once. This chain joins TRBV23-1 and TRBJ2-7; tentatively, D is TRBD2 (5 bases). TRBV23-1 is flagged as an ORF with uncertain function. This CDR3 comprises 17 residues. Trimming removed 0 bases at V and 7 bases at J, with 22 bases between. The CDR3 coding sequence is TGCGCCAGCAGTCAATCCCATCTCACTGGAGGCCCCCAGGAGCAGTACTTC. The encoded protein is CASSQSHLTGGPQEQYF.

The V call is TRBV15, the J call TRBJ2-3; no clear D gene. Trimming removed 1 base at V and 6 bases at J, with 17 bases between. Germline CDR1 LNHNV, CDR2 YYDKDF (reference sequence). The CDR3 totals 16 residues. The CDR3 nucleotides read TGTGCCACCAGCAGAGTGAGGCTCCCTGGAATGGATACGCAGTATTTT. Translating gives CATSRVRLPGMDTQYF.

The chain has TRBV27 and TRBJ2-7, with TRBD1 as a possible D gene (5 bases). The CDR3 consists of 16 residues. In germline, CDR1 is MNHEY, CDR2 SMNVEV (reference sequence). V gave up 3 bases and J gave up 4 bases, with 19 bases separating them. CDR3 nucleotides: TGTGCCAGCAGTTTTTACCCCTCGGCAGGGAATTACGAGCAGTACTTC. This encodes CASSFYPSAGNYEQYF.

The J gene is TRBJ1-3, the V gene TRBV18, with D possibly being TRBD1 (5 bases). V was trimmed by 6 bases and J by 0 bases, leaving 15 bases between them. CDR3 size: 16 residues. CDR1 KGHSH and CDR2 LQKENI come from the germline V gene. The DNA for the CDR3 is TGTGCCAGCTCCGCGAAGCGGGGCCTCTCTGGAAACACCATATATTTT. It is translated as CASSAKRGLSGNTIYF. Full variable domain (outside the CDR3, taken from reference TRBV18 and TRBJ1-3): NAGVMQNPRHLVRRRGQEARLRCSPMKGHSHVYWYRQLPEEGLKFMVYLQKENIIDESGMPKERFSAEFPKEGPSILRIQQVVRGDSAAYFCASSAKRGLSGNTIYFGEGSWLTVV.

The V and J genes are TRBV27 and TRBJ1-6, with 9 bases identical to TRBD1. The germline V gene encodes CDR1 MNHEY and CDR2 SMNVEV (reference sequence). The CDR3 has 13 amino acids. The J segment lost 6 bases and the V segment lost 11 bases, leaving 5 bases of the junction unmatched. CDR3: CAAQGAGNSPLHF. The CDR3 DNA sequence: TGTGCCGCACAGGGGGCAGGTAATTCACCCCTCCACTTT.

The chain carries TRBV4-1 and TRBJ2-2; TRBD2 might be the D (6 bases). Germline assignment: CDR1 MGHRA and CDR2 YSYEKL. The germline V and J ends were trimmed by 1 base and 8 bases, with 14 bases remaining between them. There are 15 residues in the CDR3. The CDR3 loop is CASSQARVGTGELFF. The CDR3, as DNA: TGCGCCAGCAGCCAAGCCCGTGTGGGGACTGGGGAGCTGTTTTTT.

The V call is TRBV3-1 (or the pseudogene TRBV3-2), the J call TRBJ2-3; D gene uncertain. From germline, CDR1 is LGHDT and CDR2 YNNKEL (reference sequence). With 0 bases removed from V and 13 bases from J, the gap between germline ends came to 14 bases. This CDR3 spans 13 amino acids. In DNA form, the CDR3 reads TGTGCCAGCAGCCAAGATTCATACGCATCGGAGTATTTT. Translated, it gives CASSQDSYASEYF.

CDR3 DNA: TGCGCCAGCAGCTTGGTCTTAGCGGGAGGTGGGTACGAGCAGTACTTC. This gives the protein CASSLVLAGGGYEQYF. The chain recombines TRBV5-1 with TRBJ2-7, with 10 bases fitting TRBD2. Looked up from germline, CDR1 is SGHRS and CDR2 is YFSETQ. V shed 0 bases and J 4 bases; nucleotides not matched to a gene: 7. The CDR3 contains 16 residues.

The chain combines TRBV28 with TRBJ2-7; 8 bases are shared with TRBD1. Losses at the gene ends were 3 bases for V and 3 bases for J; bases not matched to a gene: 7. Germline assignment: CDR1 MDHEN and CDR2 SYDVKM. CDR3 length: 15 amino acids. This chain's CDR3 is CASSFIGTGDYEQYF. CDR3 nucleotides: TGTGCCAGCAGTTTTATTGGGACAGGCGACTACGAGCAGTACTTC.

The genes are TRBV30 and TRBJ1-2; perhaps TRBD1 as D (6 bases). Germline V gene sequence: CDR1 GTSNPN, CDR2 SVGIG (reference sequence). The CDR3 length is 15 residues. Trimming shortened V by 0 bases and J by 8 bases, and 19 bases separated the two germline ends. The CDR3 DNA reads as TGTGCCTGGAGTGTAAACTACAGGGCCCCCTACGGCTACACCTTC. Residues: CAWSVNYRAPYGYTF.

Of note for this clone: The sample has other DNA sequences that encode this CDR3 too. The genes are TRBV9 and TRBJ2-2; 8 bases align to TRBD1. CDR1 SGDLS and CDR2 YYNGEE come from the germline V gene. Unmatched junction bases numbered 6, after V lost 1 base and J lost 4 bases. The CDR3 sequence is 16 residues long. This chain's CDR3 is CASSVSQGAGTGELFF. The DNA of the CDR3 is TGTGCCAGCAGCGTAAGTCAGGGGGCGGGCACCGGGGAGCTGTTTTTT.

V gene TRBV6-5 combines with J gene TRBJ1-2, with D tentatively TRBD1 (5 bases). V shed 6 bases and J shed 8 bases, with 16 bases lying between them. Germline CDR1 is MNHEY and CDR2 is SVGAGI. CDR3 size: 13 residues. The CDR3, as DNA: TGTGCCAGCAGCAAGACAGAGGCCGGCGGCTACACCTTC. Translation gives CASSKTEAGGYTF.

The chain recombines TRBV4-1 with TRBJ2-2, with a weak D call TRBD2 (6 bases). Germline CDR1 and CDR2: MGHRA and YSYEKL. CDR3 length: 14 residues. Trimming took 7 bases from V and 6 from J, leaving 15 bases between them. CDR3 DNA sequence: TGCGCCAGCAACGAGGCCGGGGGATCCGGGGAGCTGTTTTTT. Protein: CASNEAGGSGELFF.

This sequence joins TRBV4-3 and TRBJ2-3; no clear D. The CDR3 totals 13 residues. Germline V gene lookup returns CDR1 LGHNA and CDR2 YSLEER. V was pared by 3 bases and J by 5 bases, with 9 bases between. Here the CDR3 DNA reads TGCGCCAGCAGCCAGAGAACCGGAGATACGCAGTATTTT. It is translated as CASSQRTGDTQYF.

The CDR3 spells CASSYWAGAYEQYF. As DNA, the CDR3 is TGTGCCAGCAGTTACTGGGCAGGGGCCTACGAGCAGTACTTC. The V and J genes are TRBV6-2 or TRBV6-3 and TRBJ2-7, with D possibly TRBD1 on 6 matching bases. Trimming removed 1 base at V and 2 bases at J, with 9 bases between. Germline V gene sequence: CDR1 MNHEY, CDR2 SVGEGT. CDR3 length: 14 amino acids.

The chain links TRBV7-8 to TRBJ2-3, with a tentative D call TRBD2 (6 bases). The germline V gene encodes CDR1 SGHVS and CDR2 FQNEAQ. The germline V and J ends were trimmed by 5 bases and 4 bases, with 13 bases remaining between them. CDR3 length: 14 residues. The CDR3 nucleotides are TGTGCCAGCAGCCTGACTAGAGTGGCAGATACGCAGTATTTT. It encodes CASSLTRVADTQYF.

The CDR3, as DNA: TGTGCCAGCAGGCGGGGGGGGCCGAACACTGAAGCTTTCTTT. Protein sequence: CASRRGGPNTEAFF. This chain uses TRBV7-2 with TRBJ1-1; TRBD1 is a possible D gene (6 bases). There are 14 residues in the CDR3. Germline V gene sequence: CDR1 SGHTA, CDR2 FQGNSA. Deletions cut 6 bases from V and 1 base from J, with 12 bases between.

This clone was observed a few times. J is TRBJ2-7 and V is TRBV19, with 8 bases matching TRBD1. The CDR3 totals 14 residues. Germline lookup yields CDR1 LNHDA and CDR2 SQIVND (reference sequence). V gave up 2 bases and J gave up 9 bases; unmatched junction bases: 9. The DNA of the CDR3 is TGTGCCAGTAGTATAAGAGACAGGGGTGAAAGGCAGTACTTC. Amino acid sequence: CASSIRDRGERQYF.